Sequencing of this TCR beta chain was carried out in a study of post-analysis software for immune sequencing data. Study information: Both relapsing-remitting and secondary progressive multiple sclerosis featured among the disease courses, as did progressive-relapsing multiple sclerosis. General study results and limits: Among 5 or 6 TRBV segments more frequent in patients than controls were TRBV5-6, TRBV5-1 and TRBV20-1. Multiple sclerosis patients had significantly lower normalized Chao1 diversity than controls. F measure clustering grouped samples strongly by preparation batch.

Per germline, CDR1 MDHEN and CDR2 SYDVKM. The CDR3 has 13 residues. V was clipped by 2 bases and J by 6 bases, with 8 bases between them. Carried by the TCR beta cDNA libraries were unique molecular identifiers. Via MiXCR, TCRdb re-called the PCR reads, giving one row per CDR3 protein. This table holds 700,000 to 800,000 distinct CDR3 sequences, about 27% found once. In regard to this clonotype: The antigen remains undetermined.

The clonotype originates from a girl between 10 and 17 years old with multiple sclerosis. The rearrangement links TRBV28 to TRBJ2-4; D remains unclear. What was sequenced was blood. The CDR3 region is CASSLVLGNIQYF. The CDR3 DNA follows: TGTGCCAGCAGTTTAGTACTCGGAAACATTCAGTACTTC. Looking up the rest from reference TRBV28 and TRBJ2-4 gives the full variable domain: DVKVTQSSRYLVKRTGEKVFLECVQDMDHENMFWYRQDPGLGLRLIYFSYDVKMKEKGDIPEGYSVSREKKERFSLILESASTNQTSMYLCASSLVLGNIQYFGAGTRLSVL.